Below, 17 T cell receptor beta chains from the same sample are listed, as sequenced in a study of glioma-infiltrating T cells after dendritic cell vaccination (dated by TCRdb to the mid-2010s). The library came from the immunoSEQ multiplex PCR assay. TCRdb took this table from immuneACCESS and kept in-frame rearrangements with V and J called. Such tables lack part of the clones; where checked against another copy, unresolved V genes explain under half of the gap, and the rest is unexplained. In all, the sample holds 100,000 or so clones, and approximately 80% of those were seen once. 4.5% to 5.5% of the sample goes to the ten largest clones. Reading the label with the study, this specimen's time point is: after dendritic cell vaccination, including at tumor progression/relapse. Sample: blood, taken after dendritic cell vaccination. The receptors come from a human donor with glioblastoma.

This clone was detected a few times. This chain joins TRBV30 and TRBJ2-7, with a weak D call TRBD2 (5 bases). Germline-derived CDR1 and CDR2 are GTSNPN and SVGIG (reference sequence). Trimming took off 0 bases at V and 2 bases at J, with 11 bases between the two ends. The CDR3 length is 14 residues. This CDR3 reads CAWSVPPGAYEQYF. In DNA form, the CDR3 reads TGTGCCTGGAGTGTACCACCCGGGGCCTACGAGCAGTACTTC.

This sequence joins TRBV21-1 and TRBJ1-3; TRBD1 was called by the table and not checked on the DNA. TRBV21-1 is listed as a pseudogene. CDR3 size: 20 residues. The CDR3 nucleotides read TGTGCCAGCAGCCTTTTCAGACAGGGCCCCCTTCTTACCTCTGGAAACACCATATATTTT. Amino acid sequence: CASSLFRQGPLLTSGNTIYF.

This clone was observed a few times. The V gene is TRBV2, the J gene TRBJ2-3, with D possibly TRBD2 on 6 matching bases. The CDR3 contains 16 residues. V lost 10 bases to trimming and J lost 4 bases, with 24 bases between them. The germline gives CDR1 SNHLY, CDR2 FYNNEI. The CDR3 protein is CAKRTTKARVADTQYF. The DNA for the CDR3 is TGTGCCAAACGGACTACCAAGGCCCGAGTGGCAGATACGCAGTATTTT.

The CDR3 loop reads CASSLGQGRAYEQYF. Here the CDR3 DNA reads TGTGCCAGCAGCTTGGGACAGGGTAGGGCCTACGAGCAGTACTTC. J is TRBJ2-7 and V is TRBV5-8; 7 bases map to TRBD1. The CDR3 is 15 amino acids. The germline V gene encodes CDR1 SGHTS and CDR2 YDEGEE. J gave up 2 bases and V 0 bases, and 5 bases lay outside the gene matches.

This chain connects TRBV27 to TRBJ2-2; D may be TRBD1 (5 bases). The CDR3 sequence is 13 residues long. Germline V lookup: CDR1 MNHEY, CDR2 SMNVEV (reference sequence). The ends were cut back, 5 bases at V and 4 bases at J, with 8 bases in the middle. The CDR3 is CASSIDSTGELFF. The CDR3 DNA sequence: TGTGCCAGCAGTATCGACAGCACCGGGGAGCTGTTTTTT.

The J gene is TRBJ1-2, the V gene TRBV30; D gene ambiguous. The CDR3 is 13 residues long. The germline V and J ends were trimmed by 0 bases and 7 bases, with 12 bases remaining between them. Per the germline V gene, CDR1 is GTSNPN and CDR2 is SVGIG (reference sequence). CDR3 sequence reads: CAWSVLEGSGYTF. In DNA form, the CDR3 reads TGTGCCTGGAGTGTACTCGAGGGTTCTGGCTACACCTTC. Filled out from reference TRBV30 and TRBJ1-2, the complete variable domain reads SQTIHQWPATLVQPVGSPLSLECTVEGTSNPNLYWYRQAAGRGLQLLFYSVGIGQISSEVPQNLSASRPQDRQFILSSKKLLLSDSGFYLCAWSVLEGSGYTFGSGTRLTVV.

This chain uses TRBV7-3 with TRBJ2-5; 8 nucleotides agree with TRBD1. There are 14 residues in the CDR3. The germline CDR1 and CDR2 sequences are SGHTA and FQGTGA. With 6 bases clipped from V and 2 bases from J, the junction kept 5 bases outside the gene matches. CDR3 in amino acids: CASSYGTGQETQYF. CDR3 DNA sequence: TGTGCCAGCAGTTACGGGACAGGACAAGAGACCCAGTACTTC.

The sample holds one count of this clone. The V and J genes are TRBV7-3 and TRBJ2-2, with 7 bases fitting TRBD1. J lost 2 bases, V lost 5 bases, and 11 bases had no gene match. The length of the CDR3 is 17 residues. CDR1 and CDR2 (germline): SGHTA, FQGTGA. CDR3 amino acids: CASSPNYRGLNTGELFF. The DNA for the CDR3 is TGTGCCAGCAGCCCGAACTACAGGGGCTTAAACACCGGGGAGCTGTTTTTT.

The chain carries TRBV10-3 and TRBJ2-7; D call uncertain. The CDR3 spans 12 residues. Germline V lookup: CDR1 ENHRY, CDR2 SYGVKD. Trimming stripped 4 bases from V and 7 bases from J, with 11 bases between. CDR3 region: CAISGTGREQYF. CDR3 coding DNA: TGTGCCATCAGTGGCACCGGTCGGGAGCAGTACTTC.

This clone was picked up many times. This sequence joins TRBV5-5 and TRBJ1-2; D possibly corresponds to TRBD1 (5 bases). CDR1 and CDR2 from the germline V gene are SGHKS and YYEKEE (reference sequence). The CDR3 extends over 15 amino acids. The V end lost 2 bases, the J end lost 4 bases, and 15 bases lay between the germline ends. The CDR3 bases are TGTGCCAGCAGCTTTACACTCCGGAGGGGCTATGGCTACACCTTC. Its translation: CASSFTLRRGYGYTF.

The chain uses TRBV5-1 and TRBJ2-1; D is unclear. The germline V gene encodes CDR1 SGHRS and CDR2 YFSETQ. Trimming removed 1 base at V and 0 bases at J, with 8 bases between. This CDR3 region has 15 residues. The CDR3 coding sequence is TGCGCCAGCAGCTTGAGCACGGGCTCCTACAATGAGCAGTTCTTC. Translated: CASSLSTGSYNEQFF.

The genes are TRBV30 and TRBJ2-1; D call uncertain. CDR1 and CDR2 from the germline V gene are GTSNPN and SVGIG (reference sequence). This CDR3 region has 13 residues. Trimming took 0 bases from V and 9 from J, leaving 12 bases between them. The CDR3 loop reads CAWSVIGSGEQFF. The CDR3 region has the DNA TGTGCCTGGAGTGTAATCGGATCGGGTGAGCAGTTCTTC.

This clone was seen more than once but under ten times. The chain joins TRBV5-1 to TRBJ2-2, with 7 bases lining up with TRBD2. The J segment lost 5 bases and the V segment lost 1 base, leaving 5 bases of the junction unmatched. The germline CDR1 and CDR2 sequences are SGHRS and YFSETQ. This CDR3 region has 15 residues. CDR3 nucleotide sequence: TGCGCCAGCAGCTTGTCCTGGGGGGGGACCGGGGAGCTGTTTTTT. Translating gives CASSLSWGGTGELFF. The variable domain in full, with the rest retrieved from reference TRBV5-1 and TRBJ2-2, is KAGVTQTPRYLIKTRGQQVTLSCSPISGHRSVSWYQQTPGQGLQFLFEYFSETQRNKGNFPGRFSGRQFSNSRSEMNVSTLELGDSALYLCASSLSWGGTGELFFGEGSRLTVL.

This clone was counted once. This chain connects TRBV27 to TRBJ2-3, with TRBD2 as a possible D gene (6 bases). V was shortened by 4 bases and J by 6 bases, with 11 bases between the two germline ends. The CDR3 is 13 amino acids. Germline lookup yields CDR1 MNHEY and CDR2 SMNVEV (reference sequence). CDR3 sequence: CASSSRGRDTQYF. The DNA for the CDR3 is TGTGCCAGCAGTTCCCGGGGGAGGGATACGCAGTATTTT.

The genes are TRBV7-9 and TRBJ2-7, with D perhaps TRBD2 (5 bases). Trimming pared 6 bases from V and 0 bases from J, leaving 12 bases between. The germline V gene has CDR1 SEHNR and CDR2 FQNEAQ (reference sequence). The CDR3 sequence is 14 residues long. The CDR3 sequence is CASSLAASSYEQYF. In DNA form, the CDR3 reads TGTGCCAGCAGTCTAGCCGCGAGCTCCTACGAGCAGTACTTC. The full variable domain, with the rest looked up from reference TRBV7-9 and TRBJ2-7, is DTGVSQNPRHKITKRGQNVTFRCDPISEHNRLYWYRQTLGQGPEFLTYFQNEAQLEKSRLLSDRFSAERPKGSFSTLEIQRTEQGDSAMYLCASSLAASSYEQYFGPGTRLTVT.

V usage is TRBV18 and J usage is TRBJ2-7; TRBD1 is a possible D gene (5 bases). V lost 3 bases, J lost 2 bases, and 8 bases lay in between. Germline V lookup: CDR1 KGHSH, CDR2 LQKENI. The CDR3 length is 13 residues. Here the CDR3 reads CASSPTDTYEQYF. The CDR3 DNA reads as TGTGCCAGCTCACCGACAGACACCTACGAGCAGTACTTC.

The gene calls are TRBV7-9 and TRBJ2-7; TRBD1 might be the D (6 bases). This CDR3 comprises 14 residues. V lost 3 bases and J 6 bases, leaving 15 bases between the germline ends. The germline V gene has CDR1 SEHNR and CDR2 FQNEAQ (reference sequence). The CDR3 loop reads CASSFTGLVAEQYF. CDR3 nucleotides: TGTGCCAGCAGCTTTACAGGGTTAGTAGCCGAGCAGTACTTC.